This T cell receptor (beta chain) was sequenced in a study of shared clonotypes between healthy human individuals. Findings and limits, study-wide: Few donors limited the genetic and exposure-history diversity represented.

Germline V gene data show CDR1 as MDHEN and CDR2 as SYDVKM. CDR3 length equals 16 residues. V lost 7 bases and J lost 5; bases outside the gene matches: 11. Notes on this clone: Its cognate antigen is unknown.

Input per replicate PCR of unsorted PBMC was roughly 300 ng DNA, corresponding to 32,000 or so T cell genomes. Authors' processing steps: Filtering of immunoSEQ junctional sequences could not match full-length read filtering. This table comes from immunoSEQ multiplex PCR, and its TCRdb copy is limited to in-frame clones, with some not included. D and trimming come from the DNA, and the V and J calls and clone size come from that table. The sample includes 470,000 or so clones, around 85% of them seen just once. The V call is TRBV28, the J call TRBJ2-7; 13 nucleotides line up with TRBD2. This receptor was obtained from a woman aged 40-49 years in good health. Some clones in this sample may be carry-over from other donors' samples. Specimen: PBMCs. CDR3 sequence: CASMSLGLAGSDEQYF. CDR3 nucleotides: TGTGCCAGCATGTCCCTGGGACTAGCGGGATCGGACGAGCAGTACTTC.